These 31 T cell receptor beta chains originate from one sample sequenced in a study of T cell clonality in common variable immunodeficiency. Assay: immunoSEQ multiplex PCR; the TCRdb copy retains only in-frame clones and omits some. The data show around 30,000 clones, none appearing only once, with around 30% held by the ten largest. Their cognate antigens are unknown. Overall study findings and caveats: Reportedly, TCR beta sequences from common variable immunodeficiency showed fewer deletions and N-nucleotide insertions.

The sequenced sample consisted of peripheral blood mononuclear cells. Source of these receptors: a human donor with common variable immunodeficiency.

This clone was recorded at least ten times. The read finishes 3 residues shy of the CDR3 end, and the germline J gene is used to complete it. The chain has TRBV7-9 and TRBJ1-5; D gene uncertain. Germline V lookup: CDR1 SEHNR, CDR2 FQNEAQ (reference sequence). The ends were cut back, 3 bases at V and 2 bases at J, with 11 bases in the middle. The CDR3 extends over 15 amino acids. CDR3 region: CASSFLGSGNQPQHF. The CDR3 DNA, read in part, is TGTGCCAGCAGCTTCCTTGGCAGCGGCAATCAGCCC.

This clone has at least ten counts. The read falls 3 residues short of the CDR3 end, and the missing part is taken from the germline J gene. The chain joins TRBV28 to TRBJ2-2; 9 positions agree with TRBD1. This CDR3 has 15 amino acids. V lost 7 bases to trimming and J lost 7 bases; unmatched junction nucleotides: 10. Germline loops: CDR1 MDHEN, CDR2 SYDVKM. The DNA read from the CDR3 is TGTGCCAGCAAGGAAACAGGGGGCAACGTCGGGGAG. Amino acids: CASKETGGNVGE. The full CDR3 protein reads CASKETGGNVGELFF.

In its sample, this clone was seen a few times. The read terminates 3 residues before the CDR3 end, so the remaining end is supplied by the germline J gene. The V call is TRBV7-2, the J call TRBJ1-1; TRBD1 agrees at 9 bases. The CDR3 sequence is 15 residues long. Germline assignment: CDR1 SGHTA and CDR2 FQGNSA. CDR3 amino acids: CASSYRDRVRFEAFF. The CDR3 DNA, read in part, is TGTGCCAGCAGCTATCGGGACAGGGTTCGTTTCGAA. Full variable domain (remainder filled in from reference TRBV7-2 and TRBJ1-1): GAGVSQSPSNKVTEKGKDVELRCDPISGHTALYWYRQSLGQGLEFLIYFQGNSAPDKSGLPSDRFSAERTGGSVSTLTIQRTQQEDSAVYLCASSYRDRVRFEAFFGQGTRLTVV.

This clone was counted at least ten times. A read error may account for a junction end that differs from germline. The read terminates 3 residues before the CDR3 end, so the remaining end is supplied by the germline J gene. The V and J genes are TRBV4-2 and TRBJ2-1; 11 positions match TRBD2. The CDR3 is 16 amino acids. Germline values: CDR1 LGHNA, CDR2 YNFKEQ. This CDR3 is CASSQLAGGPYNEQFF. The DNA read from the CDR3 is TGCGCCAGCAGCCAGTTAGCGGGAGGGCCCTACAATGAG.

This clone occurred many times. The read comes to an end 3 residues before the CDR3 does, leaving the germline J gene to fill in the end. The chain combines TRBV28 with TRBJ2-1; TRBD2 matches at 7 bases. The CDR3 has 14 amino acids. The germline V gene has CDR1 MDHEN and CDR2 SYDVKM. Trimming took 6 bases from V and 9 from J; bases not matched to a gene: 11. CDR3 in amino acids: CASRGGSPLFEQFF. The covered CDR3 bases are TGTGCCAGCAGGGGCGGGAGCCCACTCTTTGAG.

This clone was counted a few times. CDR3 DNA, as far as it was read: TGCGCCAGCAGCGCCGGGACTTCTAGGAGCTCCTACAATGAG. Protein sequence: CASSAGTSRSSYNE. The whole CDR3 sequence reads CASSAGTSRSSYNEQFF. The J gene is TRBJ2-1, the V gene TRBV5-1, with D perhaps TRBD2 (6 bases). The DNA ends 3 residues before the CDR3 does, and the rest of the CDR3 is filled in from the germline J gene. Germline V gives CDR1 SGHRS, CDR2 YFSETQ. CDR3 length: 17 amino acids. The germline V and J ends were trimmed by 4 bases and 0 bases, with 17 bases remaining between them.

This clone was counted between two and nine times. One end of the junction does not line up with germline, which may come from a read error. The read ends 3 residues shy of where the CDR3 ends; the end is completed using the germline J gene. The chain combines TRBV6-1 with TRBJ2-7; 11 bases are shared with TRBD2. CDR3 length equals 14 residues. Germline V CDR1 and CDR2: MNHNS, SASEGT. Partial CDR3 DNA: TGTGCCGGCAGTGGACTAGCGGGCTCCTACGAG. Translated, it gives CAGSGLAGSYE. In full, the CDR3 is CAGSGLAGSYEQYF.

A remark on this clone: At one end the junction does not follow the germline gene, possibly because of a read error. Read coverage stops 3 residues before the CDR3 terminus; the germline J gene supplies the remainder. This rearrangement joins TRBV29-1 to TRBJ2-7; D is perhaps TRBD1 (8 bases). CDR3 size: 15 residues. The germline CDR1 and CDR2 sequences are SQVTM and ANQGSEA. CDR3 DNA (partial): TGCAGCGTAGAAGGAGCGGGACAGGACATCTACGAG. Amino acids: CSVEGAGQDIYE. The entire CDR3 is CSVEGAGQDIYEQYF.

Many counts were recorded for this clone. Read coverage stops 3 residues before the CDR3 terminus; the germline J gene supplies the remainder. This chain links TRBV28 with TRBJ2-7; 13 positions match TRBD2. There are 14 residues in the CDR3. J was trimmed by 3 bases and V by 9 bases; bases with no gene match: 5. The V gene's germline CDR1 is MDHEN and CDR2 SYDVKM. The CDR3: CASELAGGHYEQYF. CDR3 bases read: TGTGCCAGTGAACTAGCGGGAGGGCACTACGAG. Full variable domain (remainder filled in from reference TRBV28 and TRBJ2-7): DVKVTQSSRYLVKRTGEKVFLECVQDMDHENMFWYRQDPGLGLRLIYFSYDVKMKEKGDIPEGYSVSREKKERFSLILESASTNQTSMYLCASELAGGHYEQYFGPGTRLTVT.

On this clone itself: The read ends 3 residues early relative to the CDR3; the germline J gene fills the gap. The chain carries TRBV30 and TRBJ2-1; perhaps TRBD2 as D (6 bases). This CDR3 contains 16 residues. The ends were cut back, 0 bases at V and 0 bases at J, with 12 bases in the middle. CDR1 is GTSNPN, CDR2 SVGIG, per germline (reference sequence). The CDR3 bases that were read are TGTGCCTGGAGTGTACTAGCCCCTGACTCCTACAATGAG. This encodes CAWSVLAPDSYNE. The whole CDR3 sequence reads CAWSVLAPDSYNEQFF.

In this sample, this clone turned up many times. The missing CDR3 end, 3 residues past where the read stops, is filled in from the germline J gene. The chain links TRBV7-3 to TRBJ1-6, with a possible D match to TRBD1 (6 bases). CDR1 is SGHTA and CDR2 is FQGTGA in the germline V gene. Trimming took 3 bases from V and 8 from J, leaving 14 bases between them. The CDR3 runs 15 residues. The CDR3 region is CASSLGQGIYSPLHF. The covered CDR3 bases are TGTGCCAGCAGCTTGGGCCAGGGGATATATTCACCC. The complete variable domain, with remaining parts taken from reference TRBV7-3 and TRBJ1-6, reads GAGVSQTPSNKVTEKGKYVELRCDPISGHTALYWYRQSLGQGPEFLIYFQGTGAADDSGLPNDRFFAVRPEGSVSTLKIQRTERGDSAVYLCASSLGQGIYSPLHFGNGTRLTVT.

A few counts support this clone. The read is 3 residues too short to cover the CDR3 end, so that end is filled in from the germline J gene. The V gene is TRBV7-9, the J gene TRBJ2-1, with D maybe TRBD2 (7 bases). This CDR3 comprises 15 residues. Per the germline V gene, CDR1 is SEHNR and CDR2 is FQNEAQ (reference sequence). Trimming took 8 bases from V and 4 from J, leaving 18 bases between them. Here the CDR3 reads CASRKGGVGYNEQFF. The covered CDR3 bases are TGTGCCAGCCGCAAGGGGGGGGTGGGTTACAATGAG.

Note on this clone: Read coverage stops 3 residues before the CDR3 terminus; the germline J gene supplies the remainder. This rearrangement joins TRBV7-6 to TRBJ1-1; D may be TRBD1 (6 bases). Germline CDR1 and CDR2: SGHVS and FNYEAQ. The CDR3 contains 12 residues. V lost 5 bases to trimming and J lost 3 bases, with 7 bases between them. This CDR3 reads CASSPGDTEAFF. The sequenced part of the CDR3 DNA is TGTGCCAGCAGCCCAGGGGACACTGAA. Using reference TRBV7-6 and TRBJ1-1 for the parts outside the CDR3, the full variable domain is GAGVSQSPRYKVTKRGQDVALRCDPISGHVSLYWYRQALGQGPEFLTYFNYEAQQDKSGLPNDRFSAERPEGSISTLTIQRTEQRDSAMYRCASSPGDTEAFFGQGTRLTVV.

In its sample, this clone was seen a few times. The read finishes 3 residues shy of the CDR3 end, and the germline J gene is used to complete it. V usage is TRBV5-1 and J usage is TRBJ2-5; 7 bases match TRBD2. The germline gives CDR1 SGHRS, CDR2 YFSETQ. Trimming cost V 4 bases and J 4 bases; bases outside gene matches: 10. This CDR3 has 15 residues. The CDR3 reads CASSVQTSSAETQYF. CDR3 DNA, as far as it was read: TGCGCCAGCAGCGTCCAGACTAGCTCGGCAGAGACC.

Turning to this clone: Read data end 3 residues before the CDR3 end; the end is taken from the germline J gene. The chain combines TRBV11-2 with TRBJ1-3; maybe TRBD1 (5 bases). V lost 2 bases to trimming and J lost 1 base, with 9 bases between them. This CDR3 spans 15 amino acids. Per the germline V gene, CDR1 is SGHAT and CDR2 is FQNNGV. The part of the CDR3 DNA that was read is TGTGCCAGCAGCTTATCAGGGACTTCTGGAAACACC. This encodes CASSLSGTSGNT. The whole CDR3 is CASSLSGTSGNTIYF. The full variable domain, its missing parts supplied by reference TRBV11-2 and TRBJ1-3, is EAGVAQSPRYKIIEKRQSVAFWCNPISGHATLYWYQQILGQGPKLLIQFQNNGVVDDSQLPKDRFSAERLKGVDSTLKIQPAKLEDSAVYLCASSLSGTSGNTIYFGEGSWLTVV.

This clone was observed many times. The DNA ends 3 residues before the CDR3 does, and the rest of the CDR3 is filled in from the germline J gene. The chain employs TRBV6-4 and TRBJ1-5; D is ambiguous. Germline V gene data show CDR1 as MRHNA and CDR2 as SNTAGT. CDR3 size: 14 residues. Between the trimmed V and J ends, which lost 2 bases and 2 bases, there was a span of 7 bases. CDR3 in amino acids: CASSDEAGNQPQHF. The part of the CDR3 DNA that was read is TGTGCCAGCAGTGACGAGGCCGGCAATCAGCCC.

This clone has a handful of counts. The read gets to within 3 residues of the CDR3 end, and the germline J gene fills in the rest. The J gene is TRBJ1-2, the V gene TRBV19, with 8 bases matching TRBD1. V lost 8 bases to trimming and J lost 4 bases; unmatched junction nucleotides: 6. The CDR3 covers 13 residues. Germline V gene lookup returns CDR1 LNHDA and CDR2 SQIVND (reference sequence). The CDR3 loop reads CASSGTGFYGYTF. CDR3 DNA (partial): TGTGCCAGTTCCGGGACAGGCTTCTATGGC.

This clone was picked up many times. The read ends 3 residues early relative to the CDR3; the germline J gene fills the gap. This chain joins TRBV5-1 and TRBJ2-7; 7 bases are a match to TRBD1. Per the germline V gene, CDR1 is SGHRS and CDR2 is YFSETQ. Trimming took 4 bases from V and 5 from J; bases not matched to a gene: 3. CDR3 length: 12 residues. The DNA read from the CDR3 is TGCGCCAGCAGCAGAGACAGGGACGAG. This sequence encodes CASSRDRDE. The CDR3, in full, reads CASSRDRDEQYF.

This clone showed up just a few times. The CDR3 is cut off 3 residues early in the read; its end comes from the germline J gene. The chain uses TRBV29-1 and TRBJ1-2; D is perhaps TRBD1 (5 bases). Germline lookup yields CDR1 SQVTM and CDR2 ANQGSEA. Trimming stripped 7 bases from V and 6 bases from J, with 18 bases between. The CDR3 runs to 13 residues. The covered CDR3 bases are TGCAGCGCACAGGACGGCCTAATCGATGGC. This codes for CSAQDGLIDG. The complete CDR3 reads CSAQDGLIDGYTF.

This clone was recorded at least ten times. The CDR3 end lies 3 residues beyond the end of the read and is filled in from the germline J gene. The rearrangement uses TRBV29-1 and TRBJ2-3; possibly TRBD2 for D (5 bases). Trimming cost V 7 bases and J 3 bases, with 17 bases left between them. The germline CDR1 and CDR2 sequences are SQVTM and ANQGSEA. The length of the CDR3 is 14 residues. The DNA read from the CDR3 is TGCAGCGCCCGTGAGGCGGAGGCGACAGATACG. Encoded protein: CSAREAEATDT. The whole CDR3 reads CSAREAEATDTQYF.

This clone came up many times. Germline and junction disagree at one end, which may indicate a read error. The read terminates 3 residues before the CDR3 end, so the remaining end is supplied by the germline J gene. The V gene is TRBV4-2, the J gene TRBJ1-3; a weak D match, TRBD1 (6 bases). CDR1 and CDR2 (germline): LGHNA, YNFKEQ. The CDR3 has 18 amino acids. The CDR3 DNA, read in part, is TGCGCCAGCAGCCAATTGACAGGAACCGTATTCTCTGGAAACACC. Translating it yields CASSQLTGTVFSGNT. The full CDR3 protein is CASSQLTGTVFSGNTIYF.

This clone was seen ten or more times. The CDR3 sequence is CASSLTWGLAEAFF. The sequenced part of the CDR3 DNA is TGTGCCAGCAGCTTAACCTGGGGCTTAGCTGAA. The genes are TRBV7-9 and TRBJ1-1; possibly TRBD1 for D (5 bases). Read coverage stops 3 residues before the CDR3 terminus; the germline J gene supplies the remainder. This CDR3 is 14 amino acids long. V dropped 2 bases and J dropped 6 bases, with 13 bases sitting between them. Germline assignment: CDR1 SEHNR and CDR2 FQNEAQ (reference sequence).

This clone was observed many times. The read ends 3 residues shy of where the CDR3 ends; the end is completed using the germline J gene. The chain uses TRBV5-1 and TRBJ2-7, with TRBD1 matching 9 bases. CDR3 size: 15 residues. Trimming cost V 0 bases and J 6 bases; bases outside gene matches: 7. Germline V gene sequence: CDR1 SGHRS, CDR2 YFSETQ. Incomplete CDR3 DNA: TGCGCCAGCAGCTTGGACGGGACAGGGAGGGGCGAG. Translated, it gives CASSLDGTGRGE. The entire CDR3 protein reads CASSLDGTGRGEQYF.

The DNA read from the CDR3 is TGTGCCAGCAGCTTAGCCCCGGGACTAGTCACAGATACG. Translation: CASSLAPGLVTDT. The full CDR3 reads CASSLAPGLVTDTQYF. The V call is TRBV7-2, the J call TRBJ2-3; the match to TRBD2 covers 8 bases. The read falls 3 residues short of the CDR3 end, and the missing part is taken from the germline J gene. Per the germline V gene, CDR1 is SGHTA and CDR2 is FQGNSA. The CDR3 runs to 16 residues. J gave up 2 bases and V 0 bases, and 4 bases lay outside the gene matches.

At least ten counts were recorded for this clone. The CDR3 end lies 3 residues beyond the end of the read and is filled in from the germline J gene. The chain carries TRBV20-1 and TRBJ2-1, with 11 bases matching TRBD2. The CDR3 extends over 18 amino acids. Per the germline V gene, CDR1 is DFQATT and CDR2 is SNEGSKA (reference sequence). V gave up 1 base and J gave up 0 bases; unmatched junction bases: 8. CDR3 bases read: TGCAGTGCTAGAGTGAGGACTAGCGGGTGGGTCTCCTACAATGAG. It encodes CSARVRTSGWVSYNE. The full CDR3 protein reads CSARVRTSGWVSYNEQFF.

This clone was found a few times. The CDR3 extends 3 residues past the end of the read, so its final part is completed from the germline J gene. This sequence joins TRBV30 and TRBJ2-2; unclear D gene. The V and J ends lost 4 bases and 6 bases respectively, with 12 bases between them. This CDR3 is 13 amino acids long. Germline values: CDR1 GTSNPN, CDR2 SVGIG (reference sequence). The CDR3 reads CAWTHSWAGELFF. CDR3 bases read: TGTGCCTGGACCCACAGTTGGGCCGGGGAG.

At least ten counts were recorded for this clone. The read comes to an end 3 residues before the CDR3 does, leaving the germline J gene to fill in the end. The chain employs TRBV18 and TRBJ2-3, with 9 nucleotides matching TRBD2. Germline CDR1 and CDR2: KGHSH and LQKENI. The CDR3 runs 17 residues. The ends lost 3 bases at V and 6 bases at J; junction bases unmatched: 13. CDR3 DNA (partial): TGTGCCAGCTCACCTTTTGCGATAGCGGGAGCCCGTGATACG. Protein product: CASSPFAIAGARDT. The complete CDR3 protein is CASSPFAIAGARDTQYF.

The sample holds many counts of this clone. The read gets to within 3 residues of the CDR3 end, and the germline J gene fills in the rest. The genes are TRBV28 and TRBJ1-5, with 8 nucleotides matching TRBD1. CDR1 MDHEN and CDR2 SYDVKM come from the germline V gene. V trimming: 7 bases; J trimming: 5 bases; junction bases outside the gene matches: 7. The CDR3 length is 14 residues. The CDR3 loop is CASNLDRGDQPQHF. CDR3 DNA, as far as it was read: TGTGCCAGCAATCTAGACAGGGGCGATCAGCCC.

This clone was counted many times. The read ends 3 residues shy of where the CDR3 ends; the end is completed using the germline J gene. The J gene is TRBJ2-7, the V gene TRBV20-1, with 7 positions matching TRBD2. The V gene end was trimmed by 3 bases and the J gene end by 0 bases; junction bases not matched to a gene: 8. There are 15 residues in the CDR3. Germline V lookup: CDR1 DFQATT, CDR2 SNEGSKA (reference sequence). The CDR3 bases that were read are TGCAGTGCTAGCGATAGCGGGTCCGCCTCCTACGAG. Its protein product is CSASDSGSASYE. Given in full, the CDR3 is CSASDSGSASYEQYF.

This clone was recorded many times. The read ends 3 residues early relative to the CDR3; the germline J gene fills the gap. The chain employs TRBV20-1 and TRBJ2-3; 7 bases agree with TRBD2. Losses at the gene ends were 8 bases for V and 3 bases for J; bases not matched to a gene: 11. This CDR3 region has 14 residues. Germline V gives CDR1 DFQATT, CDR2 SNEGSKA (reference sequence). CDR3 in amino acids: CSISSGSYTDTQYF. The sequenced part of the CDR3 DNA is TGCAGTATCTCTAGCGGTTCTTATACAGATACG.

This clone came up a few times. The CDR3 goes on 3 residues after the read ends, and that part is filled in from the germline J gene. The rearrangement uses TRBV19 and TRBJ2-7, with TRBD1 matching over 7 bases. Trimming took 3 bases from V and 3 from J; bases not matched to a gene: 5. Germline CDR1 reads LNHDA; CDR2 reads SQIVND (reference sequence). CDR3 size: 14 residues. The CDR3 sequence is CASSMTGSSYEQYF. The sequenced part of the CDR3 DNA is TGTGCCAGTAGTATGACAGGGTCAAGCTACGAG.